The rows below give T cell receptor beta chains drawn from one sample of a study of blood T cell repertoires in COVID-19. Using immunoSEQ multiplex PCR, the repertoire was profiled, and TCRdb retains in-frame clones only, with some absent. This sample has over 200,000 clones, with approximately 88% found just once. Input material: peripheral blood. Receptors were obtained from a human donor in a cohort sampled during active COVID-19. Each CDR3 is given with its conserved first and last residue. Fields, in order: clone size, J gene, V gene, CDR3 protein. A row's size may be missing; if present it is once, few, many or a size class.

.,TRBJ2-3,TRBV4-3,CASSQARTSDVRDTQYF
.,TRBJ1-1,TRBV18,CASSLHAHGNMNTEAFF
.,TRBJ1-2,TRBV9,CASSVEGQGAYGYTF
.,TRBJ1-2,TRBV5-4,CASSWDRGQGGYTF
.,TRBJ2-7,TRBV7-2,CASSGQGSSYEQYF
.,TRBJ2-7,TRBV5-5,CASSLDSAGGVYEQYF
few,TRBJ2-7,TRBV5-4,CASSPGTGLYEQYF
.,TRBJ1-5,TRBV21-1,CASSKADSCNQPQHF
.,TRBJ1-6,TRBV23-1,CASSQSEPWGTGDSGDSPLHF
.,TRBJ2-7,TRBV5-4,CASSFGISYEQYF
.,TRBJ1-2,TRBV11-2,CASSPKPGVFFNYGYTF
.,TRBJ2-3,TRBV14,CASSQLGGGSTDTQYF
.,TRBJ2-2,TRBV9,CASSVVLGADPGELFF
.,TRBJ2-1,TRBV28,CASSIGLAGFNEQFF
.,TRBJ1-2,TRBV25-1,CASSEADSNYGYTF
.,TRBJ1-2,TRBV28,CASRPSRDRESMADYGYTF
.,TRBJ2-7,TRBV4-1,CASSQQYHPSYEQYF
.,TRBJ1-3,TRBV28,CASSLFWGVDGNTIYF
.,TRBJ1-2,TRBV28,CASRCQGVKGDGYTF
.,TRBJ1-6,TRBV4-1,CASSQRGTHYNSPLHF
.,TRBJ2-5,TRBV5-1,CASSLAGGLGGETQYF
.,TRBJ2-1,TRBV6-2/TRBV6-3,CASSYHLSGRPSYNEQFF
.,TRBJ1-4,TRBV6-6,CASSYPYRGTNEKLFF
.,TRBJ1-3,TRBV28,CASSLYFRSGNTIYF
.,TRBJ1-4,TRBV9,CASSVPGEKLFF
.,TRBJ2-7,TRBV5-3,CARSSRNSYEQYF
.,TRBJ2-7,TRBV9,CASSVEPSGSEQYF
.,TRBJ1-3,TRBV27,CASSLSWGVSGNTIYF
.,TRBJ2-7,TRBV7-2,CASSHLIAGGPDEQYF